This T cell receptor beta chain was captured by sequencing in a study of blood T cell repertoires in COVID-19. Across the study: Material from acute and convalescent COVID-19 was sourced from the United States, Italy and Spain.

Trimming shortened V by 4 bases and J by 5 bases, and 11 bases separated the two germline ends. The CDR3 runs to 13 residues. Per germline, CDR1 MGHDK and CDR2 SYGVNS. The assay was immunoSEQ multiplex PCR, and TCRdb's table has in-frame clones only and misses some. The data show 310,000 or so clones, approximately 90% seen once. The sequence came from a woman aged 25 to 39 with COVID-19, enrolled during active disease. The specimen sequenced was peripheral blood. V gene TRBV25-1 combines with J gene TRBJ1-1, with a possible D match to TRBD1 (6 bases). The CDR3 bases are TGTGCCAGCAGTGCACAGGGAGGGACTGAAGCTTTCTTT. It translates to CASSAQGGTEAFF. Looking up the rest from reference TRBV25-1 and TRBJ1-1 gives the full variable domain: EADIYQTPRYLVIGTGKKITLECSQTMGHDKMYWYQQDPGMELHLIHYSYGVNSTEKGDLSSESTVSRIRTEHFPLTLESARPSHTSQYLCASSAQGGTEAFFGQGTRLTVV.